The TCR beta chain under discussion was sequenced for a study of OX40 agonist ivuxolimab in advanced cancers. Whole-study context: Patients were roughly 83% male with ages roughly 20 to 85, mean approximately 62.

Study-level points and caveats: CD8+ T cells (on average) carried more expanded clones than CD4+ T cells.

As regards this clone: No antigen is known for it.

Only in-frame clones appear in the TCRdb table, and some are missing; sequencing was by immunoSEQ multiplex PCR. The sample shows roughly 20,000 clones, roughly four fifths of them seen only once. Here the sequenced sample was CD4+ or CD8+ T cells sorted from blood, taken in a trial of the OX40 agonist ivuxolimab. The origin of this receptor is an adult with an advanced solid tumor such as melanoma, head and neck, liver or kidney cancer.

The CDR3 sequence: CASSLQGGTQYF. In DNA form, the CDR3 reads TGTGCCAGCAGTTTACAGGGGGGTACGCAGTATTTT. The chain links TRBV2 to TRBJ2-3; the match to TRBD1 covers 8 bases. CDR3 length: 12 residues. The V gene end was trimmed by 5 bases and the J gene end by 8 bases; junction bases not matched to a gene: 3. The germline CDR1 and CDR2 sequences are SNHLY and FYNNEI.